Presented here are 5 T cell receptor beta chains from one specimen sequenced in a study of blood T cell repertoires in COVID-19. Clones were sequenced by immunoSEQ multiplex PCR, and TCRdb holds only the in-frame ones, with some missing. The sample holds about 250,000 clones, about 85% seen once. Sequencing was done on a sample of peripheral blood. The receptors here all came from a young man with active or convalescent COVID-19.

This sequence joins TRBV7-8 and TRBJ1-1, with D possibly matching TRBD1 (6 bases). Trimming shortened V by 1 base and J by 4 bases, and 13 bases separated the two germline ends. CDR1 is SGHVS and CDR2 is FQNEAQ in the germline V gene. The CDR3 totals 15 residues. DNA of the CDR3: TGTGCCAGCAGCTTAGTTAGGGGGTTCGGCACTGAAGCTTTCTTT. As protein: CASSLVRGFGTEAFF. Looking up the rest from reference TRBV7-8 and TRBJ1-1 gives the full variable domain: GAGVSQSPRYKVAKRGQDVALRCDPISGHVSLFWYQQALGQGPEFLTYFQNEAQLDKSGLPSDRFFAERPEGSVSTLKIQRTQQEDSAVYLCASSLVRGFGTEAFFGQGTRLTVV.

This clone was seen more than once but under ten times. V is TRBV10-3 and J is TRBJ2-2, with 11 bases that match TRBD1. The CDR3 runs to 15 residues. Germline V gene lookup returns CDR1 ENHRY and CDR2 SYGVKD. V was clipped by 6 bases and J by 7 bases; unmatched bases: 7. CDR3: CAIRPGQGAIGELFF. CDR3 bases: TGTGCCATCAGGCCCGGACAGGGGGCGATCGGGGAGCTGTTTTTT.

The rearrangement links TRBV28 to TRBJ2-5; TRBD1 aligns across 7 bases. This CDR3 comprises 16 residues. With 5 bases clipped from V and 4 bases from J, the junction kept 13 bases outside the gene matches. Germline CDR1 and CDR2: MDHEN and SYDVKM. Here the CDR3 DNA reads TGTGCCAGCAGTCCAGTCCACAGGGGAATCGGAGAGACCCAGTACTTC. Translated: CASSPVHRGIGETQYF. The full variable domain, completed using reference TRBV28 and TRBJ2-5, is DVKVTQSSRYLVKRTGEKVFLECVQDMDHENMFWYRQDPGLGLRLIYFSYDVKMKEKGDIPEGYSVSREKKERFSLILESASTNQTSMYLCASSPVHRGIGETQYFGPGTRLLVL.

This rearrangement joins TRBV7-2 to TRBJ2-1; possible D gene TRBD2, 6 bases. The CDR3 is 16 amino acids. V was shortened by 5 bases and J by 4 bases, with 18 bases between the two germline ends. CDR1 is SGHTA and CDR2 is FQGNSA in the germline V gene. This CDR3 is CASSPDTMGGYNEQFF. CDR3 coding DNA: TGTGCCAGCAGCCCGGACACCATGGGAGGTTACAATGAGCAGTTCTTC.

This chain uses TRBV28 with TRBJ2-1; 9 positions match TRBD1. Trimming at V came to 8 bases and at J to 4 bases, leaving 6 bases not matched to a gene. There are 14 residues in the CDR3. CDR1 is MDHEN and CDR2 is SYDVKM in the germline V gene. CDR3 sequence reads: CASWTGVQYNEQFF. The CDR3, as DNA: TGTGCCAGCTGGACAGGGGTCCAGTACAATGAGCAGTTCTTC.